These 8 T cell receptor beta chains came from one sample sequenced in a study of blood T cells in healthy people across ages. A second PCR of roughly 7 to 11 cycles used a sample-barcoded 5' primer and a J-beta primer mix. TCRdb re-called the 5' RACE reads through MiXCR, storing one row per CDR3 protein. The sample yields hundreds of thousands of distinct CDR3 sequences, roughly 25% seen once. These sequences were also reported in another study, on T cells of mothers and their children.

Sequencing input: blood. These receptors originate from a boy aged 5-17 years in good health.

The rearrangement joins TRBV7-2 to TRBJ1-6, with 7 bases that match TRBD1. Looked up from germline, CDR1 is SGHTA and CDR2 is FQGNSA. V trimming: 0 bases; J trimming: 5 bases; junction bases outside the gene matches: 7. The CDR3 runs to 17 residues. This CDR3 is CASSLARRGDDNSPLHF. The CDR3 DNA reads TGTGCCAGCAGCTTAGCGCGCAGGGGGGATGATAATTCACCCCTCCACTTT.

V is TRBV7-2 and J is TRBJ1-2, with 7 bases lining up with TRBD1. Losses at the gene ends were 0 bases for V and 8 bases for J; bases not matched to a gene: 9. The CDR3 consists of 15 residues. Germline CDR1 SGHTA, CDR2 FQGNSA. The DNA for the CDR3 is TGTGCCAGCAGCTTAGCTGCACAGGGGTTAGGGGGCTACACCTTC. Amino acid sequence: CASSLAAQGLGGYTF. Drawing the rest from reference TRBV7-2 and TRBJ1-2, the complete variable domain is GAGVSQSPSNKVTEKGKDVELRCDPISGHTALYWYRQSLGQGLEFLIYFQGNSAPDKSGLPSDRFSAERTGGSVSTLTIQRTQQEDSAVYLCASSLAAQGLGGYTFGSGTRLTVV.

This clonotype was seen a few times. The J gene is TRBJ1-1, the V gene TRBV28, with a tentative D call TRBD1 (5 bases). The V and J ends lost 3 bases and 11 bases respectively, with 16 bases between them. This CDR3 comprises 13 residues. Germline CDR1 is MDHEN and CDR2 is SYDVKM. This CDR3 is CASSLGGALRAFF. CDR3 nucleotide sequence: TGTGCCAGCAGTTTGGGGGGTGCTCTTAGGGCTTTCTTT.

This clonotype appeared a few times. The chain joins TRBV7-2 to TRBJ2-2; D gene uncertain. Germline values: CDR1 SGHTA, CDR2 FQGNSA. The CDR3 contains 12 residues. Trimming stripped 8 bases from V and 0 bases from J, with 4 bases between. CDR3 sequence (DNA): TGTGCCAGCGAACCGAACACCGGGGAGCTGTTTTTT. Translation gives CASEPNTGELFF.

The gene calls are TRBV7-2 and TRBJ2-4; D call uncertain. CDR1 and CDR2 (germline): SGHTA, FQGNSA. This CDR3 is built from 18 residues. The V end lost 2 bases, the J end lost 0 bases, and 17 bases lay between the germline ends. The CDR3 reads CASSLSAADVIAKNIQYF. DNA for the CDR3: TGTGCCAGCAGCTTAAGTGCGGCAGACGTTATAGCCAAAAACATTCAGTACTTC. The full variable domain, its missing parts supplied by reference TRBV7-2 and TRBJ2-4, is GAGVSQSPSNKVTEKGKDVELRCDPISGHTALYWYRQSLGQGLEFLIYFQGNSAPDKSGLPSDRFSAERTGGSVSTLTIQRTQQEDSAVYLCASSLSAADVIAKNIQYFGAGTRLSVL.

This clonotype was observed a few times. The chain couples TRBV6-5 to TRBJ2-5; 9 positions agree with TRBD1. The CDR3 has 13 amino acids. The germline gives CDR1 MNHEY, CDR2 SVGAGI. Unmatched junction bases numbered 5, after V lost 8 bases and J lost 4 bases. The CDR3: CASGTGWRETQYF. CDR3 in DNA: TGTGCCAGCGGGACAGGGTGGCGAGAGACCCAGTACTTC.

The rearrangement links TRBV20-1 to TRBJ2-5; 12 bases match TRBD2. The CDR3 has 14 amino acids. V lost 2 bases, J lost 9 bases, and 7 bases stayed unmatched. Looked up from germline, CDR1 is DFQATT and CDR2 is SNEGSKA (reference sequence). The CDR3 region has the DNA TGCAGTGCTAGACTAGCGGGGGGGAACGAGGCCCAGTACTTC. It encodes CSARLAGGNEAQYF.

V is TRBV5-1 and J is TRBJ2-7; D remains unclear. Trimming pared 4 bases from V and 6 bases from J, leaving 17 bases between. Germline V CDR1 and CDR2: SGHRS, YFSETQ. This CDR3 has 14 residues. The CDR3 protein is CASSLPGSPFEQYF. The CDR3 DNA follows: TGCGCCAGCAGCCTGCCCGGATCGCCTTTCGAGCAGTACTTC.